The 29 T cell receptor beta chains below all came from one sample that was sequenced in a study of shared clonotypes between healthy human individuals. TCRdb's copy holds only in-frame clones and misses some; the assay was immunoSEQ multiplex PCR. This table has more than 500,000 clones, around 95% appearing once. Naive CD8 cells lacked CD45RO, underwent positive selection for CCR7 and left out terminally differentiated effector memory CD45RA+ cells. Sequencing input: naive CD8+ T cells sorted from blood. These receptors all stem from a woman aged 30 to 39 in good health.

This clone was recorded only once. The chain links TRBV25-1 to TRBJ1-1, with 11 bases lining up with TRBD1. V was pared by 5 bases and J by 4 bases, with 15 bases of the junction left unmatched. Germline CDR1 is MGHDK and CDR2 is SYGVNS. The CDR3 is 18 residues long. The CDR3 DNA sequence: TGTGCCAGCAGTTACCGCGGGACAGGGGGTCGGGAGGCCACTGAAGCTTTCTTT. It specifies CASSYRGTGGREATEAFF.

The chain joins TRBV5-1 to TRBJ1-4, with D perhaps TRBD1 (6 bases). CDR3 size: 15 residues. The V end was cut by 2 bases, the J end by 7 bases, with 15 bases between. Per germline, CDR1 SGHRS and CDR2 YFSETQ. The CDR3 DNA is TGCGCCAGCAGCTTACAGGGTCAGGTCCCTGAAAAACTGTTTTTT. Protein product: CASSLQGQVPEKLFF. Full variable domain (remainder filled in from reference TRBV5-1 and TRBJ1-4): KAGVTQTPRYLIKTRGQQVTLSCSPISGHRSVSWYQQTPGQGLQFLFEYFSETQRNKGNFPGRFSGRQFSNSRSEMNVSTLELGDSALYLCASSLQGQVPEKLFFGSGTQLSVL.

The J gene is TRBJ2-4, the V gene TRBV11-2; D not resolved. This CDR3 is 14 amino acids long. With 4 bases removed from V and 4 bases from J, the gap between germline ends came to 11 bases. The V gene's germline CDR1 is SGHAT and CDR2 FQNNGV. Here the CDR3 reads CASSYPGRKNIQYF. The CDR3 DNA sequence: TGTGCCAGCAGCTACCCCGGGCGAAAAAACATTCAGTACTTC.

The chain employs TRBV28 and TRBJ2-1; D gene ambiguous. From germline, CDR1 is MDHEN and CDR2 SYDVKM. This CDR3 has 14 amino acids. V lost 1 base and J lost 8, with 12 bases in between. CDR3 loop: CASSLSRQPHEQFF. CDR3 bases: TGTGCCAGCAGTTTATCCCGCCAGCCCCATGAGCAGTTCTTC.

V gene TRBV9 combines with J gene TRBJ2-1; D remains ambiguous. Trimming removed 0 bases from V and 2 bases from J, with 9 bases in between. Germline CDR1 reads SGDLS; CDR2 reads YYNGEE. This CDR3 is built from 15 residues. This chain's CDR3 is CASSVGGHPYNEQFF. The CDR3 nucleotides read TGTGCCAGCAGCGTAGGAGGTCATCCCTACAATGAGCAGTTCTTC.

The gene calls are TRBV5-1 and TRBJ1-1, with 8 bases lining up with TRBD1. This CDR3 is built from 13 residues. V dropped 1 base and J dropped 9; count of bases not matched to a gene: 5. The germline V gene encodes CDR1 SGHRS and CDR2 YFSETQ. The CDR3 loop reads CASSLWAGGKAFF. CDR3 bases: TGCGCCAGCAGCTTGTGGGCAGGGGGCAAAGCTTTCTTT.

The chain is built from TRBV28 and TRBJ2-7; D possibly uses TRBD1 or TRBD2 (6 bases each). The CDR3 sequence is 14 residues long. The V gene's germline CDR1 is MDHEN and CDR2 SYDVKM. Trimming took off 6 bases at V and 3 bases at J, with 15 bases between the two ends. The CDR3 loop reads CASRWGAEYYEQYF. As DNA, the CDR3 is TGTGCCAGCAGGTGGGGGGCGGAGTACTACGAGCAGTACTTC.

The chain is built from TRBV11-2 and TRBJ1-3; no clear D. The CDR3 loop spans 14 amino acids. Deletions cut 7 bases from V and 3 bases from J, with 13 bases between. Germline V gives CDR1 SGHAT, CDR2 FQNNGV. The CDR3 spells CASIPEGGGNTIYF. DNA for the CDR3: TGTGCCAGCATCCCGGAGGGCGGTGGAAACACCATATATTTT.

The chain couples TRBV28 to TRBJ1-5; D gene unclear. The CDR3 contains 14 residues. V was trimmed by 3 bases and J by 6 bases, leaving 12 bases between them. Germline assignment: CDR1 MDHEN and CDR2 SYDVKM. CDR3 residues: CASSLGSGSQPQHF. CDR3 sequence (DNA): TGTGCCAGCAGTTTGGGGTCGGGGTCTCAGCCCCAGCATTTT.

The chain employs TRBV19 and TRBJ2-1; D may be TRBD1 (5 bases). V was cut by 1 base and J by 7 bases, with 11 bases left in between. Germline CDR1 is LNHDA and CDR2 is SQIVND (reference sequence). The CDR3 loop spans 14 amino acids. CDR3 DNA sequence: TGTGCCAGTAGTATAGTCGCAGGGTATAATGAGCAGTTCTTC. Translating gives CASSIVAGYNEQFF.

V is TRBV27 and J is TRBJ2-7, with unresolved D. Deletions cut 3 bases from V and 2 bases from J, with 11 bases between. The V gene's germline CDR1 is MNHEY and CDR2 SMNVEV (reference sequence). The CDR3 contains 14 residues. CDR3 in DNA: TGTGCCAGCAGTTTTACCCCTACGACCTACGAGCAGTACTTC. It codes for CASSFTPTTYEQYF.

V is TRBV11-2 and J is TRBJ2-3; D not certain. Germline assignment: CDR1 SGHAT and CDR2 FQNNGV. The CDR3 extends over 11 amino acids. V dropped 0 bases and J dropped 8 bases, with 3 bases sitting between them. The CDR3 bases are TGTGCCAGCAGCTTAGAGGGTACGCAGTATTTT. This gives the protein CASSLEGTQYF.

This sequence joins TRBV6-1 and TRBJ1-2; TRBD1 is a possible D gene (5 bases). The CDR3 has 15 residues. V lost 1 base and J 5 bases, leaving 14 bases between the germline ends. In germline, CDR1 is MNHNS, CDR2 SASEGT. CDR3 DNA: TGTGCCAGCAGTGAAGGATGGACACTTCCATATGGCTACACCTTC. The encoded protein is CASSEGWTLPYGYTF.

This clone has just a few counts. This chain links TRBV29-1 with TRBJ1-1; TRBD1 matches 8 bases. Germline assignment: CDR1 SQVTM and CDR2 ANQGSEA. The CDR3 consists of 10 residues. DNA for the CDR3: TGCAGTACAGGGGGGACTGAAGCTTTCTTT. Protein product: CSTGGTEAFF.

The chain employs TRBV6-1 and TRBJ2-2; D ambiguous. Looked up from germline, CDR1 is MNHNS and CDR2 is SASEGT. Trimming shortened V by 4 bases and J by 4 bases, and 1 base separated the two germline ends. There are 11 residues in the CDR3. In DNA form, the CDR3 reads TGTGCCAGCAGTGGCACCGGGGAGCTGTTTTTT. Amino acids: CASSGTGELFF.

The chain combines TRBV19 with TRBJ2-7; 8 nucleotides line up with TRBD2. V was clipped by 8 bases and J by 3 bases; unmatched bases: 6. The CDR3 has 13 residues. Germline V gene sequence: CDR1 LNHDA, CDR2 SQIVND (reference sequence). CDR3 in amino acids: CASSPTSGYEQYF. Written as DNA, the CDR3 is TGTGCCAGTTCTCCAACTAGCGGCTACGAGCAGTACTTC. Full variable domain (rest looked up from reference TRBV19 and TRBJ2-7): DGGITQSPKYLFRKEGQNVTLSCEQNLNHDAMYWYRQDPGQGLRLIYYSQIVNDFQKGDIAEGYSVSREKKESFPLTVTSAQKNPTAFYLCASSPTSGYEQYFGPGTRLTVT.

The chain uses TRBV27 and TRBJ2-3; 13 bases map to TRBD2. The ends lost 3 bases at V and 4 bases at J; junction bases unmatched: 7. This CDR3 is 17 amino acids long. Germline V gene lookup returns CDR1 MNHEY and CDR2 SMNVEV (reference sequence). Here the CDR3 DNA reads TGTGCCAGCAGTTTCCTTCCGGGACTAGCGGGGTCAGATACGCAGTATTTT. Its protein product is CASSFLPGLAGSDTQYF.

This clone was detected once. The CDR3 reads CASSPSGSDTDTQYF. CDR3 sequence (DNA): TGTGCCAGCAGCCCCTCCGGGTCGGACACAGATACGCAGTATTTT. V is TRBV7-9 and J is TRBJ2-3, with D unresolved. V was shortened by 5 bases and J by 2 bases, with 14 bases between the two germline ends. Germline CDR1 and CDR2: SEHNR and FQNEAQ (reference sequence). This CDR3 is built from 15 residues.

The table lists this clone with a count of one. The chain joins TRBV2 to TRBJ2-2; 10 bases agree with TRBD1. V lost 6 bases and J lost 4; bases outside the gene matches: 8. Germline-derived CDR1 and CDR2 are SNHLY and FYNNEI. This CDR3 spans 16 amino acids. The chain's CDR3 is CASSSGTGVTTGELFF. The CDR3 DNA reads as TGTGCCAGCAGCTCCGGGACAGGGGTGACCACCGGGGAGCTGTTTTTT.

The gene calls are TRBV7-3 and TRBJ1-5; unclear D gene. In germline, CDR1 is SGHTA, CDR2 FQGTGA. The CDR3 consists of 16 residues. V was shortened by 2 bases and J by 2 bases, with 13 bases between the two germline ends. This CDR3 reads CASSLSREKGNQPQHF. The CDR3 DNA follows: TGTGCCAGCAGCTTATCTCGGGAAAAGGGCAATCAGCCCCAGCATTTT.

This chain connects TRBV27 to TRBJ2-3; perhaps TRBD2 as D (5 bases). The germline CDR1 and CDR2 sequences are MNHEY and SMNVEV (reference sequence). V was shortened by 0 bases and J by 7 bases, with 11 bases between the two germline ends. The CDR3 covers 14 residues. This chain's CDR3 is CASSLSADAHTQYF. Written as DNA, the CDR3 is TGTGCCAGCAGTTTATCAGCGGACGCGCATACGCAGTATTTT.

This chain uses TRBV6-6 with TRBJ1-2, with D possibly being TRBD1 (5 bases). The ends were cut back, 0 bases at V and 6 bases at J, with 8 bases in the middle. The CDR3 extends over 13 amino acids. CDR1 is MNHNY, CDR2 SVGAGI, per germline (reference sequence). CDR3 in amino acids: CASSYSGGDGYTF. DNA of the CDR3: TGTGCCAGCAGTTACTCCGGAGGGGATGGCTACACCTTC.

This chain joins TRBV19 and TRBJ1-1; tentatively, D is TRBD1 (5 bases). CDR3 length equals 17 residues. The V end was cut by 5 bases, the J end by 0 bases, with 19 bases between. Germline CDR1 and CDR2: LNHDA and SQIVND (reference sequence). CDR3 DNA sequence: TGTGCCAGTAGTTCCAGGACATCTCGGTACTTGAACACTGAAGCTTTCTTT. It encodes CASSSRTSRYLNTEAFF. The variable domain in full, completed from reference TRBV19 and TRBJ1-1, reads DGGITQSPKYLFRKEGQNVTLSCEQNLNHDAMYWYRQDPGQGLRLIYYSQIVNDFQKGDIAEGYSVSREKKESFPLTVTSAQKNPTAFYLCASSSRTSRYLNTEAFFGQGTRLTVV.

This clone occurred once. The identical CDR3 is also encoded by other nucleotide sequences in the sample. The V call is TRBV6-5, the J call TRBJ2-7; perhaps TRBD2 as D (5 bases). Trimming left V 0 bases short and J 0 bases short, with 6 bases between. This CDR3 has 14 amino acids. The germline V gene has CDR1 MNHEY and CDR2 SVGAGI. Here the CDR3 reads CASSYSGSSYEQYF. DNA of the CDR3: TGTGCCAGCAGTTACTCAGGGAGCTCCTACGAGCAGTACTTC.

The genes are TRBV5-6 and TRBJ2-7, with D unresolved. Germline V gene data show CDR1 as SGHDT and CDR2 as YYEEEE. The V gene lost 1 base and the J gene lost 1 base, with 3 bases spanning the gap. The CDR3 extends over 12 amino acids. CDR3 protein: CASSLWSYEQYF. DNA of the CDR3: TGTGCCAGCAGCTTGTGGTCCTACGAGCAGTACTTC.

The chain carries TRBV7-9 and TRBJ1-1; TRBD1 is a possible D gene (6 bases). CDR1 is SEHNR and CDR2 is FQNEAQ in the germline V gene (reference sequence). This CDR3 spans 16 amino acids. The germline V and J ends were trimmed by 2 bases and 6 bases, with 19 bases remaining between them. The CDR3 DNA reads TGTGCCAGCAGCTTATACCCTACAGGGAGCCCCCCTGAAGCTTTCTTT. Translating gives CASSLYPTGSPPEAFF.

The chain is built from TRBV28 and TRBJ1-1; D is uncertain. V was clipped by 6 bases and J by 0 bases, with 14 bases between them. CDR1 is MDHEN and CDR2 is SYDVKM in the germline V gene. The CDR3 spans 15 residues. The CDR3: CASSKRGSMNTEAFF. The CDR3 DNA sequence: TGTGCCAGCAGCAAGAGAGGCAGCATGAACACTGAAGCTTTCTTT. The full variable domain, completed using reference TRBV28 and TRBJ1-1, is DVKVTQSSRYLVKRTGEKVFLECVQDMDHENMFWYRQDPGLGLRLIYFSYDVKMKEKGDIPEGYSVSREKKERFSLILESASTNQTSMYLCASSKRGSMNTEAFFGQGTRLTVV.

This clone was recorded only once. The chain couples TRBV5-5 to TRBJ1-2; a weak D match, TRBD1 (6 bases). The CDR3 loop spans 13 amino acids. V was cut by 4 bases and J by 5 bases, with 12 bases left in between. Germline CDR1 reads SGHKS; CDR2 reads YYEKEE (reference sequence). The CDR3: CASSTGTAYGYTF. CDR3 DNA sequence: TGTGCCAGCAGCACAGGGACCGCTTATGGCTACACCTTC.

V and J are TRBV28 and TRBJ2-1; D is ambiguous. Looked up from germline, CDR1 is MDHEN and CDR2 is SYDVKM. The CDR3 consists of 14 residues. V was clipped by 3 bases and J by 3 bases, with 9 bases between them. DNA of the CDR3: TGTGCCAGCAGTTTGTTGGCAAGCTACAATGAGCAGTTCTTC. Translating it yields CASSLLASYNEQFF.